This T cell receptor beta chain emerged from a study of PD-L1 blockade in urothelial cancer. Germline-derived CDR1 and CDR2 are MDHEN and SYDVKM. After removal of 4 bases from V and 7 bases from J, the junction contained 7 bases not matched to a gene. The length of the CDR3 is 15 residues. Method: immunoSEQ multiplex PCR; TCRdb's copy keeps in-frame clones and lacks some. The profile shows 48,000 or so clones, roughly 80% of them singletons. Indicated time point: peripheral blood 6 weeks after treatment start. The receptor's source is an older man with urothelial cancer. The chain links TRBV28 to TRBJ1-4; the match to TRBD1 covers 9 bases. This material consisted of PBMCs, taken around atezolizumab (anti-PD-L1) treatment. DNA for the CDR3: TGTGCCAGCAGTTCTTGGACAGGGGAAGCTGAAAAACTGTTTTTT. Residues: CASSSWTGEAEKLFF.